Listed below are T cell receptor beta chains from one sample, sequenced in a study of blood T cell repertoires in COVID-19. Clones were sequenced by immunoSEQ multiplex PCR, and TCRdb holds only the in-frame ones, with some missing. Of about 340,000 clones listed, more than 70% were seen once; the top ten hold 7% to 8%. Sequenced sample: peripheral blood. These receptors were obtained from a woman between 65 and 79 years old with COVID-19, enrolled during active disease. The CDR3 runs from the conserved cysteine through the conserved F or W. A D gene is named only where the DNA matches it firmly. Clone size is not always given. Where it is, it says once, few, many or a class for expanded clones.

>TRBJ2-3|TRBV29-1|-|TRBD2
TGCAGCGTTGCGACTAGCGGGGGACACACAGATACGCAGTATTTT
CSVATSGGHTDTQYF
>TRBJ2-4|TRBV6-5|-|-
TGTGCCAGCAGTTCCAGGGTAGACAAAAACATTCAGTACTTC
CASSSRVDKNIQYF
>TRBJ2-2|TRBV10-2|-|-
TGCGCCAGCAGTGATGGGGCCAGGGGTAGGAATTCCGGGGAGCTGTTTTTT
CASSDGARGRNSGELFF
>TRBJ1-2|TRBV19|-|TRBD1
TGTGCCAGCCATTCCACAGGGGGAGGCTATGGCTACACCTTC
CASHSTGGGYGYTF
>TRBJ1-1|TRBV29-1|-|-
TGCAGCGTCAGGACAGCAGGTTATGAAGCTTTCTTT
CSVRTAGYEAFF
>TRBJ2-5|TRBV2|-|TRBD2
TGTGCCAGCAGTAATCCGCGGACTAGTCCAGAGACCCAGTACTTC
CASSNPRTSPETQYF
>TRBJ1-1|TRBV5-1|-|-
TGCGCCAGCAGCCTCGGACAGCGAAATGAAGCTTTCTTT
CASSLGQRNEAFF
>TRBJ2-1|TRBV28|once|TRBD2
TGTGCCAGCAGGGGGGGGACGGCCGGAAATGAGCAGTTCTTC
CASRGGTAGNEQFF
>TRBJ2-7|TRBV5-4|-|TRBD2
TGTGCCAGCAGGGAGGGACTAGCGGGGGGAAACGAGCAGTACTTC
CASREGLAGGNEQYF
>TRBJ2-7|TRBV7-2|-|TRBD2
TGTGCCAGCAGCTTACGTAGCGGGGGGCTAGGGGAGCAGTACTTC
CASSLRSGGLGEQYF
>TRBJ2-1|TRBV9|-|-
TGTGCCAGCAGCGTCTCAGGAACAGGGCGAAATGAGCAGTTCTTC
CASSVSGTGRNEQFF
>TRBJ2-7|TRBV15|-|TRBD2
TGTGCCACCAGAGGACTAGCCTTGACCGAGCAGTACTTC
CATRGLALTEQYF